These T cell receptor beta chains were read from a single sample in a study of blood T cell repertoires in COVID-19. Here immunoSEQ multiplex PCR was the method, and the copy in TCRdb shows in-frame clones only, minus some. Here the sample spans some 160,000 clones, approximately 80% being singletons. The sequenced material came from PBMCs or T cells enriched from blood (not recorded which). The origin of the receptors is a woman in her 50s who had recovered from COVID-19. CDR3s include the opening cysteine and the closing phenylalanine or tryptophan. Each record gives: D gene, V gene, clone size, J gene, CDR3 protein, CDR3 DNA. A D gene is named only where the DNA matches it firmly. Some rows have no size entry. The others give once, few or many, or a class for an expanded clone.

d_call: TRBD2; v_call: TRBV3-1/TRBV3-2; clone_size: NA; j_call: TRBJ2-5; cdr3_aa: CASSPLAGGSWETQYF; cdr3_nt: TGTGCCAGCAGCCCTTTAGCGGGGGGTTCTTGGGAGACCCAGTACTTC
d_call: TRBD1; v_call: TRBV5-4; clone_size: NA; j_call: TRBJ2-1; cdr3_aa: CASSSGTERSNEQFF; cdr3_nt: TGTGCCAGCAGCTCCGGGACAGAGCGTTCCAATGAGCAGTTCTTC
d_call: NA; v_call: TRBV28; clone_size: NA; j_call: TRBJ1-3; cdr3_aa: CASSLLSAGPSGNTIYF; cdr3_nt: TGTGCCAGCAGTCTTTTAAGCGCAGGGCCCTCTGGAAACACCATATATTTT
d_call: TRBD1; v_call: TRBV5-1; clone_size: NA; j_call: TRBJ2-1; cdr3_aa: CASSLGQGASYNEQFF; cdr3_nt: TGCGCCAGCAGCTTGGGACAGGGGGCGTCCTACAATGAGCAGTTCTTC
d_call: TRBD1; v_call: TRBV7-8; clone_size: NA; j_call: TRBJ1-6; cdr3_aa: CASSLDAGQGNSPLHF; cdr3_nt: TGTGCCAGCAGCTTAGATGCGGGACAGGGGAACTCACCCCTCCACTTT
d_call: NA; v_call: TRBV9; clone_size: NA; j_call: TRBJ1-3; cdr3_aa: CASSPGNNKQGGNTIYF; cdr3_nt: TGTGCCAGCAGCCCGGGAAACAACAAGCAAGGTGGAAACACCATATATTTT
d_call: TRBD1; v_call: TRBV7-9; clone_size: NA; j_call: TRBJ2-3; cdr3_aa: CASREQGAGDTQYF; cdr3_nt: TGTGCCAGCCGCGAACAGGGGGCGGGAGATACGCAGTATTTT
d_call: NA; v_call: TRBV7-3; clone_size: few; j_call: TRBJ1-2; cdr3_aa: CASSEGGVDGYTF; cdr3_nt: TGTGCCAGCAGCGAAGGAGGGGTGGATGGCTACACCTTC
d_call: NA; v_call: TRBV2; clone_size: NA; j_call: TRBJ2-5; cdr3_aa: CASTTGWSETQYF; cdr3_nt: TGTGCCAGCACTACAGGGTGGTCGGAGACCCAGTACTTC
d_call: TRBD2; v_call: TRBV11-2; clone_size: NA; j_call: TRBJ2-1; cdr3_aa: CASSPRTSGESYNEQFF; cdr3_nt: TGTGCCAGCAGCCCGCGAACTAGCGGGGAATCCTACAATGAGCAGTTCTTC
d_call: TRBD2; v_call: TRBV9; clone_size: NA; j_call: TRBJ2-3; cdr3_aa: CASSVDWGTSGTDTQYF; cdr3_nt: TGTGCCAGCAGCGTAGACTGGGGGACTAGCGGCACAGATACGCAGTATTTT
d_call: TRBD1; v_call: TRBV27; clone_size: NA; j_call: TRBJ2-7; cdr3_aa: CASSSPGQGYYEQYF; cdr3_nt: TGTGCCAGCAGCTCCCCGGGACAGGGGTACTACGAGCAGTACTTC
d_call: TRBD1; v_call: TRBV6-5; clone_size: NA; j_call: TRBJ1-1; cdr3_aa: CASRQGAYTEAFF; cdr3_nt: TGTGCCAGTAGACAGGGGGCTTACACTGAAGCTTTCTTT
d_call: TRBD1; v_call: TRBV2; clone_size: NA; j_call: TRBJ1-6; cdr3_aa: CASSEAGTGYSPLHF; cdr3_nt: TGTGCCAGCAGTGAAGCCGGGACAGGGTACTCACCCCTCCACTTT
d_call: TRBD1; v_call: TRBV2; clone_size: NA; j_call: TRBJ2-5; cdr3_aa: CASSLRGRETQYF; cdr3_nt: TGTGCCAGCAGTTTAAGGGGGCGGGAGACCCAGTACTTC
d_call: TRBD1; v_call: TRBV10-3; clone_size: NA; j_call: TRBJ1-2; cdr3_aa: CAIGAVEGAFDGYTF; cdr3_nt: TGTGCCATCGGCGCGGTTGAGGGGGCCTTCGATGGCTACACCTTC